This T cell receptor beta chain was found in a study of blood T cell repertoires in COVID-19. Repertoires were generated with immunoSEQ multiplex PCR, while TCRdb's copy carries only in-frame clones and drops some. This sample yields around 190,000 clones, of which roughly 86% are seen a single time; 5.6% belongs to the top ten. V lost 3 bases and J 7 bases, leaving 10 bases between the germline ends. CDR3 size: 13 residues. CDR1 is SGHTA, CDR2 FQGNSA, per germline. The gene calls are TRBV7-2 and TRBJ1-5; unclear D gene. The sequence was obtained from a man aged 35-49 years with acute COVID-19. Sequenced sample: PBMCs or T cells enriched from blood (not recorded which). CDR3 sequence reads: CASSFWGGQPQHF. The CDR3 nucleotides read TGTGCCAGCAGCTTTTGGGGAGGGCAGCCCCAGCATTTT.